The sample holds many counts of the clone carrying this T cell receptor (beta chain). Its target is unknown. This sample was taken from a study of blood T cells in healthy people across ages. Study context: Template-switching capture recovered about one barcoded beta molecule per two T cells. Study findings and constraints: Investigators treated diversity estimates from one million T cells as underestimates.

Alongside a J-beta primer mix, a sample-barcoded 5' primer served in a second PCR lasting roughly 7 to 11 cycles. Every cDNA molecule bore a tag from a template-switch adaptor containing 12 random nucleotides. TCRdb reanalysed the 5' RACE reads using MiXCR and keeps one entry per CDR3 protein. The sample holds roughly 730,000 distinct CDR3 sequences, roughly three fifths seen once. Trimming removed 0 bases from V and 5 bases from J, with 14 bases in between. The CDR3 runs 15 residues. Per the germline V gene, CDR1 is LGHNA and CDR2 is YSLEER. Total RNA extraction produced at least 5.5 micrograms (per sample) for the study.

Specimen: blood. The rearrangement links TRBV4-3 to TRBJ2-7, with D perhaps TRBD2 (5 bases). This TCR was recovered from a man aged 40-50 years in good health. CDR3 coding DNA: TGCGCCAGCAGCCAAGACTCCGGGAAAGCCAACGAGCAGTACTTC. It codes for CASSQDSGKANEQYF.